This T cell receptor (beta chain) was sequenced for a study of blood T cell repertoires in COVID-19. Across the whole study: COVID-19 samples, acute and convalescent, were from the United States, Italy and Spain. PBMCs, B-cell-depleted T cells, or T cells were the source of the cDNA or gDNA that made up the material.

Authors' analysis steps: Nucleated cell counts were estimated from reference gene primer amplification. TCRdb keeps only in-frame clones here, not all; method: immunoSEQ multiplex PCR. That table supplies the V and J calls and clone size; D and trimming were determined from the DNA. The sample records about 140,000 clones, about 81% being singletons. The V end lost 3 bases, the J end lost 1 base, and 7 bases lay between the germline ends. The CDR3 runs to 13 residues. CDR1 is KGHSH and CDR2 is LQKENI in the germline V gene. The sample taken for sequencing was peripheral blood. The sequence came from a woman over 75 with acute or convalescent COVID-19. The chain has TRBV18 and TRBJ2-7, with unresolved D. CDR3 coding DNA: TGTGCCAGCTCACCTTACGGGTCCTACGAGCAGTACTTC. This sequence encodes CASSPYGSYEQYF.